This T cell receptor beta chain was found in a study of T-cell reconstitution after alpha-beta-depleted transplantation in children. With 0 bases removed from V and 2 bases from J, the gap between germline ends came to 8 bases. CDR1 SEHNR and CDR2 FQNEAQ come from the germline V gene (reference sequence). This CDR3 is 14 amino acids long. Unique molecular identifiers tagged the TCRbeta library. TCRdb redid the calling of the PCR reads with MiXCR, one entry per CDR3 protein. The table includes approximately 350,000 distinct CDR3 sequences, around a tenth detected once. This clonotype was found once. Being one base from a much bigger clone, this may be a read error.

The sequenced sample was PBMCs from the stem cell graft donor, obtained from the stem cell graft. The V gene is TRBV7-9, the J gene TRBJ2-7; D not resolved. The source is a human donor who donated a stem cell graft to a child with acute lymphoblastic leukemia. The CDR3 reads CASSLAGWAYEQYF. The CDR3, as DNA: TGTGCCAGCAGCTTAGCTGGCTGGGCCTACGAGCAGTACTTC.